The source of this T cell receptor beta chain is a study of T cell changes during pregnancy in multiple sclerosis. Sequencing used immunoSEQ multiplex PCR; TCRdb keeps in-frame clones, though not all of them. Of tens of thousands of clones in the sample, around 90% were seen once. The CDR3 consists of 16 residues. V gave up 6 bases and J gave up 5 bases; unmatched junction bases: 12. Germline-derived CDR1 and CDR2 are SQVTM and ANQGSEA. The sequence came from a female donor with multiple sclerosis, enrolled in a pregnancy study. The chain couples TRBV29-1 to TRBJ2-2; 10 bases are a match to TRBD2. Material: CD4+ T cells from peripheral blood mononuclear cells, obtained in the second trimester of pregnancy. The CDR3 nucleotides are TGCAGCGTAGGGCGGCTAGCGGGAGAAGGGACCGGGGAGCTGTTTTTT. Protein sequence: CSVGRLAGEGTGELFF.